Listed below are T cell receptor beta chains from one sample, sequenced in a study of tumor-infiltrating T cells and Merkel cell polyomavirus. Only in-frame clones appear in the TCRdb table, and some are missing; sequencing was by immunoSEQ multiplex PCR. Of more than 20,000 clones in the sample, about 85% were seen once. What was sequenced was lymph node tissue. All receptors derive from a man in his fifties or sixties with Merkel cell carcinoma. Both conserved end residues are part of each CDR3. D genes are given only for firm matches. The listing skips clone size in some rows; elsewhere it reads once, few, many or a size class.

TRBV9	TRBJ1-1	NA	NA	TGTGCCAGCAGCGTAGGGGGAAGGGGGACTGAAGCTTTCTTT	CASSVGGRGTEAFF
TRBV5-1	TRBJ2-2	NA	NA	TGCGCCAGCAGCTTGACAGGTTCCACCGGGGAGCTGTTTTTT	CASSLTGSTGELFF
TRBV29-1	TRBJ1-2	NA	NA	TGCAGCGTTGTCGGACAGCTTAGGGGATCCAACTATGGCTACACCTTC	CSVVGQLRGSNYGYTF
TRBV4-3	TRBJ1-1	TRBD1	NA	TGCGCCAGCAGCGCCACAGGGGTAATGAACACTGAAGCTTTCTTT	CASSATGVMNTEAFF
TRBV9	TRBJ2-3	TRBD2	NA	TGTGCCAGCAGCGCCCCGCGGGGGGGGACCACAGATACGCAGTATTTT	CASSAPRGGTTDTQYF
TRBV6-9	TRBJ2-1	NA	few	TGTGCCAGCAGTTACTCGAGGAAGGAGCAGTTCTTC	CASSYSRKEQFF
TRBV9	TRBJ2-7	TRBD2	NA	TGTGCCAGCAGCGTTAGCGGGGGGGTCTACGAGCAGTACTTC	CASSVSGGVYEQYF
TRBV30	TRBJ2-7	NA	few	TGTGCCTGGAGTGTACCCAGGGGCCAGTCCTACGAGCAGTACTTC	CAWSVPRGQSYEQYF
TRBV7-2	TRBJ2-1	NA	NA	TGTGCCAGCAGCAATCAGGGCCTCTACAATGAGCAGTTCTTC	CASSNQGLYNEQFF
TRBV10-3	TRBJ2-7	TRBD2	NA	TGTGCCATCAGTTCTGGGGGGTCCAGCGGGAGAAGCGAGCAGTACTTC	CAISSGGSSGRSEQYF
TRBV28	TRBJ1-1	NA	NA	TGTGCCAGCAGTCGGGATCCGGTCGCTGAAGCTTTCTTT	CASSRDPVAEAFF
TRBV27	TRBJ2-5	TRBD1	NA	TGTGCCAGCAGTTTCTTGGGACAGGGGCGGGGAGAGACCCAGTACTTC	CASSFLGQGRGETQYF
TRBV28	TRBJ1-4	NA	NA	TGTGCCAGCAGAACAGGTTTTAATGAAAAACTGTTTTTT	CASRTGFNEKLFF
TRBV6-5	TRBJ2-5	NA	NA	TGTGCCAGCAGTTACTCTGGCGAGACCCAGTACTTC	CASSYSGETQYF
TRBV15	TRBJ2-7	TRBD1	NA	TGTGCCACCAGCGTGGGACAGGGGCTTTCCACGGAGTACTTC	CATSVGQGLSTEYF
TRBV14	TRBJ2-1	NA	NA	TGTGCCAGCAGCCAAGATCTTGGGGGCGGGAGAGGGAATGAGCAGTTCTTC	CASSQDLGGGRGNEQFF
TRBV7-2	TRBJ1-2	NA	NA	TGTGCCAGCAGCTTCAAGAGTAGAGGGTTCTTC	CASSFKSRGFF
TRBV28	TRBJ2-4	TRBD1	NA	TGTGCCAGCAGTTTACCCGGGACAGGGAGGCACATTCAGTACTTC	CASSLPGTGRHIQYF
TRBV7-9	TRBJ2-7	NA	NA	TGTGCCAGCAGCTTGGGACTCGGGACCTACGAGCAGTACTTC	CASSLGLGTYEQYF
TRBV6-6	TRBJ1-1	NA	once	TGTGCCAGCAGTTACTCTCGTAACACTGAAGCTTTCTTT	CASSYSRNTEAFF
TRBV27	TRBJ2-1	TRBD2	NA	TGTGCCAGCAGTTCCTCCGGGACTAGCAGATACAATGAGCAGTTCTTC	CASSSSGTSRYNEQFF
TRBV29-1	TRBJ2-3	NA	NA	TGCAGCGTTGGTAGCTTGGTCGGGGATACGCAGTATTTT	CSVGSLVGDTQYF
TRBV5-7	TRBJ2-1	TRBD1	NA	TGTGCCAGCAGCATGGACAGGGGAGCCACCTACAATGAGCAGTTCTTC	CASSMDRGATYNEQFF
TRBV5-1	TRBJ2-1	NA	NA	TGCGCCAGCAGCTGGCCCGTGCTGGAGGGTGGGAACTACAATGAGCAGTTCTTC	CASSWPVLEGGNYNEQFF
TRBV7-2	TRBJ2-7	NA	NA	TGTGCCAGCAGCTTTATGGGCGGGGACGAGCAGTACTTC	CASSFMGGDEQYF
TRBV18	TRBJ1-3	NA	NA	TGTGCCAGCTCACCTGAGAGAAACACCATATATTTT	CASSPERNTIYF
TRBV7-2	TRBJ1-3	TRBD1	NA	TGTGCCAGCAGACGGACAGGGAGAGGAAACACCATATATTTT	CASRRTGRGNTIYF
TRBV9	TRBJ2-4	NA	NA	TGTGCCAGCAGCGTAGGGCTCGGGGTAAACATTCAGTACTTC	CASSVGLGVNIQYF
TRBV7-2	TRBJ1-5	NA	NA	TGTGCCAGCAGCTTACTAGCAGAAACGGATCAGCCCCAGCATTTT	CASSLLAETDQPQHF
TRBV28	TRBJ1-5	TRBD1	NA	TGTGCCAGCACCCGTGGACAGGGGGCCCCCAATCAGCCCCAGCATTTT	CASTRGQGAPNQPQHF
TRBV5-5	TRBJ2-7	NA	NA	TGTGCCAGCAGCCTGTCGCCGGTGGGCGTCGACTCCTACGAGCAGTACTTC	CASSLSPVGVDSYEQYF
TRBV15	TRBJ2-7	TRBD2	once	TGTGCCACCAGCAGAGATCGGGCTAGCGGGCAATCCTACGAGCAGTACTTC	CATSRDRASGQSYEQYF
TRBV6-1	TRBJ2-1	TRBD1	few	TGTGCCAGCAGTGAACTACAGGGGTCCTACAATGAGCAGTTCTTC	CASSELQGSYNEQFF
TRBV28	TRBJ1-1	NA	NA	TGTGCCAGCAGTGTACCCTCTACAGGGCCTGAAGCTTTCTTT	CASSVPSTGPEAFF
TRBV5-8	TRBJ1-2	NA	NA	TGTGCCAGCAGCTCAATGGGGCAGATTTATGGCTACACCTTC	CASSSMGQIYGYTF
TRBV2	TRBJ1-2	TRBD1	NA	TGTGCCAGCAGGGCAGGGGGCTATGGCTACACCTTC	CASRAGGYGYTF
TRBV29-1	TRBJ2-2	TRBD1	NA	TGCAGCGATAGGACAGGCGTCGGGGAGCTGTTTTTT	CSDRTGVGELFF
TRBV10-2	TRBJ2-1	NA	NA	TGCGCCAGCAGTGCATCGAGGACATCAGCGCATGAGCAGTTCTTC	CASSASRTSAHEQFF
TRBV2	TRBJ2-1	NA	few	TGTGCCAGCGGGCCTTACAATGAGCAGTTCTTC	CASGPYNEQFF
TRBV5-1	TRBJ2-7	TRBD1	NA	TGCGCCAGCAGAACCGGGACAGGGGGAGCCTACGAGCAGTACTTC	CASRTGTGGAYEQYF